What follows are 22 T cell receptor beta chains derived from one specimen sequenced in a study of human T cells and chemical hapten exposure. TCRdb independently ran MiXCR on the RACE reads; one entry per CDR3 protein. The repertoire holds under 300,000 distinct CDR3 sequences, with around 7.3% as singletons. Time point defined: pre-sensitization, week 0. Treatment indicated: therapeutic diphenylcyclopropenone sensitization with weekly scalp DPC. This specimen was whole blood, taken in connection with sensitization to the hapten diphenylcyclopropenone (DPC). These receptors came from a man aged 18 to 29 with alopecia areata. Some clones in this sample may be carry-over from other donors' samples.

This clonotype has a handful of counts. This rearrangement joins TRBV7-7 to TRBJ2-1; D perhaps matches TRBD2 (6 bases). This CDR3 comprises 15 residues. V lost 2 bases to trimming and J lost 8 bases, with 16 bases between them. CDR1 is SSHAT and CDR2 is FNYEAQ in the germline V gene (reference sequence). The CDR3 loop is CASSLLASGWDEQFF. The CDR3 DNA reads as TGTGCCAGCAGCTTACTAGCCAGCGGGTGGGATGAGCAGTTCTTC.

This clonotype was counted between two and nine times. V usage is TRBV7-2 and J usage is TRBJ2-3; possibly TRBD1 or TRBD2 for D (5 bases each). There are 15 residues in the CDR3. With 2 bases removed from V and 3 bases from J, the gap between germline ends came to 12 bases. Germline CDR1 SGHTA, CDR2 FQGNSA. Here the CDR3 DNA reads TGTGCCAGCAGCTTACAGCCAGGGAGTACAGATACGCAGTATTTT. Protein product: CASSLQPGSTDTQYF.

At least ten counts were recorded for this clonotype. The rearrangement joins TRBV7-2 to TRBJ1-3; D is unclear. Per germline, CDR1 SGHTA and CDR2 FQGNSA. The CDR3 extends over 15 amino acids. The V gene lost 2 bases and the J gene lost 0 bases, with 8 bases spanning the gap. The CDR3 region is CASSLQAFSGNTIYF. For the CDR3, the DNA is TGTGCCAGCAGCTTACAGGCCTTCTCTGGAAACACCATATATTTT. The entire variable domain, with the rest obtained from reference TRBV7-2 and TRBJ1-3, is as follows: GAGVSQSPSNKVTEKGKDVELRCDPISGHTALYWYRQSLGQGLEFLIYFQGNSAPDKSGLPSDRFSAERTGGSVSTLTIQRTQQEDSAVYLCASSLQAFSGNTIYFGEGSWLTVV.

This clonotype was seen a few times. The chain links TRBV4-3 to TRBJ1-1; D is ambiguous. Trimming left V 4 bases short and J 4 bases short, with 10 bases between. Germline CDR1 is LGHNA and CDR2 is YSLEER. The CDR3 is made up of 13 amino acids. CDR3 nucleotide sequence: TGCGCCAGCAGCCCCTACAAGGCCACTGAAGCTTTCTTT. Its translation is CASSPYKATEAFF.

This clonotype was seen repeatedly, ten times or more. This chain uses TRBV6-6 with TRBJ1-3; 9 bases are shared with TRBD1. Germline CDR1 is MNHNY and CDR2 is SVGAGI (reference sequence). The CDR3 length is 16 residues. J gave up 9 bases and V 4 bases, and 13 bases lay outside the gene matches. The CDR3 DNA is TGTGCCAGCAGTTCGACGTCCGGGACAGGGTTCGGCACCATATATTTT. Protein product: CASSSTSGTGFGTIYF.

This chain uses TRBV6-6 with TRBJ1-5, with 7 bases aligning to TRBD1. The J segment lost 2 bases and the V segment lost 4 bases, leaving 8 bases of the junction unmatched. CDR3 length: 16 amino acids. Per germline, CDR1 MNHNY and CDR2 SVGAGI (reference sequence). In nucleotides, the CDR3 is TGTGCCAGCAGTTCGGGACAGCAGGGACGCAATCAGCCCCAGCATTTT. This translates into CASSSGQQGRNQPQHF.

The CDR3 DNA follows: TGTGCCAGCAGCTTCGGAGACAGGGTCAATTCACCCCTCCACTTT. Translating it yields CASSFGDRVNSPLHF. The chain is built from TRBV3-1 and TRBJ1-6; 7 nucleotides match TRBD1. Losses at the gene ends were 5 bases for V and 7 bases for J; bases not matched to a gene: 8. The CDR3 spans 15 residues. Germline loops: CDR1 LGHDT, CDR2 YNNKEL (reference sequence).

This clonotype has a count of ten or more. This chain uses TRBV2 with TRBJ2-5; 11 bases map to TRBD2. V shed 6 bases, J shed 3 bases, and the junction held 3 bases outside the gene matches. The CDR3 totals 14 residues. CDR1 SNHLY and CDR2 FYNNEI come from the germline V gene. For the CDR3, the DNA is TGTGCCAGCAGGTTGGGACTAGCGGAAGAGACCCAGTACTTC. Its protein is CASRLGLAEETQYF.

The chain employs TRBV20-1 and TRBJ2-2; TRBD2 might be the D (6 bases). With 0 bases removed from V and 3 bases from J, the gap between germline ends came to 11 bases. The CDR3 sequence is 15 residues long. The germline gives CDR1 DFQATT, CDR2 SNEGSKA (reference sequence). The chain's CDR3 is CSARDGTLDTGELFF. CDR3 nucleotides: TGCAGTGCTAGAGATGGGACTCTTGACACCGGGGAGCTGTTTTTT.

This rearrangement joins TRBV7-9 to TRBJ1-1; 8 nucleotides match TRBD1. Per germline, CDR1 SEHNR and CDR2 FQNEAQ (reference sequence). This CDR3 is built from 14 residues. V gave up 2 bases and J gave up 4 bases; unmatched junction bases: 3. The CDR3 DNA reads TGTGCCAGCAGCTTACAACAGGGGGGCACTGAAGCTTTCTTT. Translated, it gives CASSLQQGGTEAFF.

This clonotype has a handful of counts. CDR3 loop: CASIDRVGTDIQYF. CDR3 sequence (DNA): TGTGCCAGTATCGACAGGGTAGGCACTGACATTCAGTACTTC. This chain uses TRBV19 with TRBJ2-4; 7 nucleotides agree with TRBD1. V lost 7 bases and J lost 8; bases outside the gene matches: 11. The germline CDR1 and CDR2 sequences are LNHDA and SQIVND (reference sequence). This CDR3 region has 14 residues.

This clonotype was detected only a few times. The chain carries TRBV28 and TRBJ2-7; perhaps TRBD2 as D (5 bases). Germline loops: CDR1 MDHEN, CDR2 SYDVKM. V was shortened by 3 bases and J by 0 bases, with 9 bases between the two germline ends. The CDR3 is 14 amino acids. The CDR3 here is CASSFGLSSYEQYF. The CDR3 DNA is TGTGCCAGCAGTTTTGGACTGAGCTCCTACGAGCAGTACTTC.

The V gene is TRBV6-2 or TRBV6-3, the J gene TRBJ2-7; D is possibly TRBD1 (6 bases). CDR3 length equals 12 residues. The germline V gene encodes CDR1 MNHEY and CDR2 SVGEGT. V was trimmed by 6 bases and J by 6 bases, leaving 12 bases between them. CDR3 amino acids: CASRDSPLEQYV. The CDR3 DNA reads as TGTGCCAGCAGGGACAGTCCCCTCGAGCAGTACGTC.

This clonotype was seen a few times. The chain is built from TRBV27 and TRBJ2-2; the D gene is possibly TRBD2 (6 bases). The germline V gene encodes CDR1 MNHEY and CDR2 SMNVEV (reference sequence). V lost 1 base to trimming and J lost 4 bases, with 10 bases between them. CDR3 size: 15 residues. The chain's CDR3 is CASSLLTRATGELFF. Here the CDR3 DNA reads TGTGCCAGCAGTTTATTGACTAGAGCCACCGGGGAGCTGTTTTTT.

This clonotype was observed a handful of times. The chain uses TRBV4-1 and TRBJ1-1; TRBD1 is a possible D gene (6 bases). The V and J ends lost 0 bases and 4 bases respectively, with 12 bases between them. Germline V gives CDR1 MGHRA, CDR2 YSYEKL. This CDR3 has 15 residues. This CDR3 reads CASSQDFRGGTEAFF. CDR3 in DNA: TGCGCCAGCAGCCAAGATTTCAGGGGCGGCACTGAAGCTTTCTTT.

This clonotype was seen only a few times. The V call is TRBV11-2, the J call TRBJ2-3, with D possibly TRBD2 on 5 matching bases. Germline values: CDR1 SGHAT, CDR2 FQNNGV. The V end was cut by 6 bases, the J end by 2 bases, with 12 bases between. The CDR3 is 14 amino acids. In DNA, the CDR3 is TGTGCCAGCAGAACCGGGGTCCTCACAGATACGCAGTATTTT. Residues: CASRTGVLTDTQYF.

This clonotype was seen a handful of times. V and J are TRBV25-1 and TRBJ1-4; D gene uncertain. CDR3 length: 16 residues. Trimming shortened V by 4 bases and J by 8 bases, and 20 bases separated the two germline ends. From germline, CDR1 is MGHDK and CDR2 SYGVNS. Here the CDR3 DNA reads TGTGCCAGCAGTGGTTTTGGGCTAGGGCTTGTAGAAAAACTGTTTTTT. This sequence encodes CASSGFGLGLVEKLFF.

The rearrangement uses TRBV2 and TRBJ1-5; D perhaps matches TRBD1 (6 bases). The CDR3 has 15 amino acids. The V and J ends lost 7 bases and 2 bases respectively, with 15 bases between them. Germline lookup yields CDR1 SNHLY and CDR2 FYNNEI. In DNA, the CDR3 is TGTGCCAGCAAGGGGACATCAGGGGGCAATCAGCCCCAGCATTTT. Protein product: CASKGTSGGNQPQHF.

A few counts support this clonotype. The rearrangement joins TRBV7-2 to TRBJ1-5, with D possibly matching TRBD1 (5 bases). The CDR3 extends over 15 amino acids. V was pared by 5 bases and J by 5 bases, with 16 bases between. Germline-derived CDR1 and CDR2 are SGHTA and FQGNSA. CDR3 bases: TGTGCCAGCAGCCTACGCAAGGGGCGGGATCAGCCCCAGCATTTT. Translating it yields CASSLRKGRDQPQHF.

The rearrangement uses TRBV4-1 and TRBJ2-7, with D unresolved. V was shortened by 0 bases and J by 2 bases, with 11 bases between the two germline ends. Germline CDR1 MGHRA, CDR2 YSYEKL. This CDR3 is 15 amino acids long. In DNA, the CDR3 is TGCGCCAGCAGCCAAGACCCGACTGGGGCCTACGAGCAGTACTTC. It encodes CASSQDPTGAYEQYF.

The chain has TRBV5-1 and TRBJ2-3; tentatively, D is TRBD2 (6 bases). V gave up 2 bases and J gave up 3 bases, with 13 bases separating them. The CDR3 is 15 residues long. Germline CDR1 and CDR2: SGHRS and YFSETQ. CDR3 loop: CASSFMAGRTDTQYF. The CDR3 DNA reads as TGCGCCAGCAGCTTTATGGCGGGGAGAACAGATACGCAGTATTTT.

The chain uses TRBV6-5 and TRBJ2-7; D remains ambiguous. The CDR3 is 11 residues long. Germline lookup yields CDR1 MNHEY and CDR2 SVGAGI. Trimming pared 6 bases from V and 4 bases from J, leaving 7 bases between. The CDR3 DNA reads as TGTGCCAGCAGAGGGATTTACGAGCAGTACGTC. It specifies CASRGIYEQYV.